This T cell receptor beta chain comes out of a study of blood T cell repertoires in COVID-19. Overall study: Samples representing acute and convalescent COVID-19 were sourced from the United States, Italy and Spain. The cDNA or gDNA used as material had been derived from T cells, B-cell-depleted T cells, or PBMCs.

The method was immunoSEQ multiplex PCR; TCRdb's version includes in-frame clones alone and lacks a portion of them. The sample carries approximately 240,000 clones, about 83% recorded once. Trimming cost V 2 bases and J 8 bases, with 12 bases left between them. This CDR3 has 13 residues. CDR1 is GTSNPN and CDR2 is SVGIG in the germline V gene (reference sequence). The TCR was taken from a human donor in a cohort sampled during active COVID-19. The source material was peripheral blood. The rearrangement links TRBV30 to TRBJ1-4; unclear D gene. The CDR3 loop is CAWSKRGGEKLFF. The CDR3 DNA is TGTGCCTGGAGTAAACGGGGTGGCGAAAAACTGTTTTTT.